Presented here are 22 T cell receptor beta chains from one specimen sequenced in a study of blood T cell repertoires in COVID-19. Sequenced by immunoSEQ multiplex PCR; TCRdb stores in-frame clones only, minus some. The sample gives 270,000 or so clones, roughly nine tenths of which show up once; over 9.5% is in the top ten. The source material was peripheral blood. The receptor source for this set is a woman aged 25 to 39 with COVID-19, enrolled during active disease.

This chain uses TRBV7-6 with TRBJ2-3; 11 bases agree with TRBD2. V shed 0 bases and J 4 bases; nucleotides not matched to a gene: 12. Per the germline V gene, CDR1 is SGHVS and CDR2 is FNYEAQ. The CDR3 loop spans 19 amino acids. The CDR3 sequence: CASSLAVAGGTLLPDTQYF. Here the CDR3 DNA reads TGTGCCAGCAGCTTAGCGGTAGCGGGGGGGACTCTCCTCCCAGATACGCAGTATTTT.

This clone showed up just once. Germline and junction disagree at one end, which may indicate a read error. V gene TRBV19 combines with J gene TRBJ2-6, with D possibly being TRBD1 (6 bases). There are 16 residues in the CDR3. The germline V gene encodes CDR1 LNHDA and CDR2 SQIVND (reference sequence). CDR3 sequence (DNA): TGTGCCAGCACCCCAAGACAGGCCTCTTGGGCCAACGTCCTGACTTTC. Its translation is CASTPRQASWANVLTF.

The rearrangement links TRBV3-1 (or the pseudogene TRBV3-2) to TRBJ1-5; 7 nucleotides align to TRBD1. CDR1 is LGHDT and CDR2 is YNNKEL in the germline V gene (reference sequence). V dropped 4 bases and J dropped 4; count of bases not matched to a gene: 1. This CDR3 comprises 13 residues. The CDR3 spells CASSPTGNQPQHF. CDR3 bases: TGTGCCAGCAGCCCGACAGGGAATCAGCCCCAGCATTTT.

CDR3 in amino acids: CASGQGANYEQYF. CDR3 DNA sequence: TGTGCCAGTGGACAGGGGGCGAACTACGAGCAGTACTTC. The V and J genes are TRBV19 and TRBJ2-7; 11 positions match TRBD1. This CDR3 is 13 amino acids long. Germline values: CDR1 LNHDA, CDR2 SQIVND (reference sequence). After removal of 8 bases from V and 3 bases from J, the junction contained 3 bases not matched to a gene.

CDR3 residues: CATSDTRDRGPVGELFF. The CDR3 DNA is TGTGCCACCAGTGATACCCGGGACAGGGGGCCGGTCGGGGAGCTGTTTTTT. The chain combines TRBV24-1 with TRBJ2-2, with 12 bases fitting TRBD1. Trimming cost V 3 bases and J 7 bases; bases outside gene matches: 8. Looked up from germline, CDR1 is KGHDR and CDR2 is SFDVKD. The CDR3 runs to 17 residues.

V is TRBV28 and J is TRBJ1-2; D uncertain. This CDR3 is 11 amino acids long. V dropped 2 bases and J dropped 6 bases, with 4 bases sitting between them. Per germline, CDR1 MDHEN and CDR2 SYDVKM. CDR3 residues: CASSLADGYTF. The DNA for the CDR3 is TGTGCCAGCAGTTTAGCGGATGGCTACACCTTC.

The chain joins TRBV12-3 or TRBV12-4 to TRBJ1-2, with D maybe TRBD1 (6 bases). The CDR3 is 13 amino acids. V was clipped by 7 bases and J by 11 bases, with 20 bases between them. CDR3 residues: CASTLTGISLYTF. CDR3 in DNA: TGTGCCAGCACCCTAACAGGGATTAGCCTTTACACCTTC.

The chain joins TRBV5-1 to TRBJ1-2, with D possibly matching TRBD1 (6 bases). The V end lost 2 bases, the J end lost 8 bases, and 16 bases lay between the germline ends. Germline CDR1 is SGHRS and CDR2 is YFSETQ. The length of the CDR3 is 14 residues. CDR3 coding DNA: TGCGCCAGCAGCTTATCAGGACGGGGGGGCGGCTACACCTTC. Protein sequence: CASSLSGRGGGYTF.

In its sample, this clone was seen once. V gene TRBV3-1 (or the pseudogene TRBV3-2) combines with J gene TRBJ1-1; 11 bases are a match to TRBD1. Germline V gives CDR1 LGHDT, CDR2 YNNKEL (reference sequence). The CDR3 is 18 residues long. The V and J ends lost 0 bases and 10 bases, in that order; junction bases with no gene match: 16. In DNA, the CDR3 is TGTGCCAGCAGCCAAGATATGGTGATCGGACAGGGGGCATTCGTAGCTTTCTTT. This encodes CASSQDMVIGQGAFVAFF.

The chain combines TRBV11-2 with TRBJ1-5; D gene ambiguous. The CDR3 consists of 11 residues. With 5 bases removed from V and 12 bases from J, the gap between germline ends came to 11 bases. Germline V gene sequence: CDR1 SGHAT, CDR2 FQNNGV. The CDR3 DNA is TGTGCCAGCAGCCAAGGCGGGGACCAGCATTTT. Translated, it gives CASSQGGDQHF. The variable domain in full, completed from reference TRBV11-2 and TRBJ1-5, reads EAGVAQSPRYKIIEKRQSVAFWCNPISGHATLYWYQQILGQGPKLLIQFQNNGVVDDSQLPKDRFSAERLKGVDSTLKIQPAKLEDSAVYLCASSQGGDQHFGDGTRLSIL.

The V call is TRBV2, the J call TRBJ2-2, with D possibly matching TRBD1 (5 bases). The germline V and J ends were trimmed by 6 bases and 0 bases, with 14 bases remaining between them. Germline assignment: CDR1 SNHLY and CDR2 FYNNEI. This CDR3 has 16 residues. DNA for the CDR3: TGTGCCAGCAGGAAGGGGTGGACAACGAACACCGGGGAGCTGTTTTTT. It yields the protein CASRKGWTTNTGELFF.

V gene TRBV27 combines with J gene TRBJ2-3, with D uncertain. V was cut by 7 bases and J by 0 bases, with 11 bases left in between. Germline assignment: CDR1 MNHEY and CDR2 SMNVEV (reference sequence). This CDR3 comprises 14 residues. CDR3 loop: CASTPRSSTDTQYF. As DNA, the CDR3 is TGTGCCAGCACCCCGCGATCTAGCACAGATACGCAGTATTTT.

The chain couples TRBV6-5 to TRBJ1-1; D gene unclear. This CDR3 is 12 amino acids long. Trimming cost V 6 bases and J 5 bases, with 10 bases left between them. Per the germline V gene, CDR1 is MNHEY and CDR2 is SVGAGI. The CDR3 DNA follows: TGTGCCAGCAGCCCCTATGGTACTGAAGCTTTCTTT. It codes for CASSPYGTEAFF.

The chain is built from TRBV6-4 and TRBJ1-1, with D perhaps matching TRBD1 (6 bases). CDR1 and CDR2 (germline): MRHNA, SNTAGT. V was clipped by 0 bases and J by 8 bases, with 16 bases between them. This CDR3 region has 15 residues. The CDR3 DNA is TGTGCCAGCAGTGACTCGAGCGGGGGACACCGAGAAGCTTTCTTT. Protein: CASSDSSGGHREAFF.

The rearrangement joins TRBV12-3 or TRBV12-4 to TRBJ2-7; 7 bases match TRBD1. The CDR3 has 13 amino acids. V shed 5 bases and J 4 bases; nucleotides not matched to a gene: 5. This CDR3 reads CASSHQQGYEQYF. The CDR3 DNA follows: TGTGCCAGCAGTCATCAACAGGGGTACGAGCAGTACTTC.

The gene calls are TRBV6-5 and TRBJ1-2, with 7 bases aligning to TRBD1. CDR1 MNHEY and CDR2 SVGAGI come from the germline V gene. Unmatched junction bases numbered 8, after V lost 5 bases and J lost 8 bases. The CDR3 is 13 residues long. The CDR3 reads CASSLDRARGYTF. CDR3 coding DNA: TGTGCCAGCAGTCTAGACAGGGCCCGGGGCTACACCTTC.

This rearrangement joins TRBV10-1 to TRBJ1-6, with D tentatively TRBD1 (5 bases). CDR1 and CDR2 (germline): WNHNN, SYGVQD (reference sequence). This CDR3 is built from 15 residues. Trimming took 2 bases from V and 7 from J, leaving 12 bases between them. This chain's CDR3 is CASSERGDGNSPLHF. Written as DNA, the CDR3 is TGCGCCAGCAGTGAGAGGGGTGATGGGAATTCACCCCTCCACTTT.

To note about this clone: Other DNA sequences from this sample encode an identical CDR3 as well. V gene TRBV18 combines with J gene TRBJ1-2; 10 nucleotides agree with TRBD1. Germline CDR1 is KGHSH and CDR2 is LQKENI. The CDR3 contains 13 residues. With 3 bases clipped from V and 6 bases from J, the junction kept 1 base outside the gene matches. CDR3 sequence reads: CASSPDRGNGYTF. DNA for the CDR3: TGTGCCAGCTCACCGGACAGGGGGAATGGCTACACCTTC. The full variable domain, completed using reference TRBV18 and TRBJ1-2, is NAGVMQNPRHLVRRRGQEARLRCSPMKGHSHVYWYRQLPEEGLKFMVYLQKENIIDESGMPKERFSAEFPKEGPSILRIQQVVRGDSAAYFCASSPDRGNGYTFGSGTRLTVV.

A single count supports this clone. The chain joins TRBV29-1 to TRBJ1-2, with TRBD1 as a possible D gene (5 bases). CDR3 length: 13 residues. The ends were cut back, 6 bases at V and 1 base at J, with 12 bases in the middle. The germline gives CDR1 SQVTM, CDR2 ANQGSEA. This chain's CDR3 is CSVESDSNYGYTF. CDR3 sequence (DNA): TGCAGCGTGGAATCCGACAGTAACTATGGCTACACCTTC.

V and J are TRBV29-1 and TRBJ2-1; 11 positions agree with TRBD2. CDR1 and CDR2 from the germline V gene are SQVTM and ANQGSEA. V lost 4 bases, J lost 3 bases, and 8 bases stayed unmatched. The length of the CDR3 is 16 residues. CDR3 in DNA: TGCAGCGTTGCGGGACTAGCGGTTCAGGACTACAATGAGCAGTTCTTC. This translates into CSVAGLAVQDYNEQFF.

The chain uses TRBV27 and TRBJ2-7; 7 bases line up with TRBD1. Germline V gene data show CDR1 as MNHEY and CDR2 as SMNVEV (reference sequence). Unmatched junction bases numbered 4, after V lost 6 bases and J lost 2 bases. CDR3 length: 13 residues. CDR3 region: CASSPGTAYEQYF. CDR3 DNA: TGTGCCAGCAGCCCCGGGACAGCCTACGAGCAGTACTTC.

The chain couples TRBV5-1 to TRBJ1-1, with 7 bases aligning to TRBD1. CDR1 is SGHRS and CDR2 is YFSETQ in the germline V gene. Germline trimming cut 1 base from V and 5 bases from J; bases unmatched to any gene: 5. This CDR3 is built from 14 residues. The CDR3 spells CASSLTGAGTEAFF. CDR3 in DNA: TGCGCCAGCAGCTTGACAGGGGCGGGGACTGAAGCTTTCTTT.